Below, one T cell receptor beta chain is given with its context. What this receptor recognizes is not known. Per-base qualities were not stored, and no clone one base away is much larger. Each donor gave one peripheral blood draw, averaging about 120 mL, which was collected into heparinised tubes. Naive, central memory, regulatory and stem cell-like memory CD4+ T cells were sorted on a BD FACSAria II using a panel including CD45RO, CCR7, CD25, CD127, CD95 and CD27. Purity was above 98% for every sorted population. PBMCs were isolated immediately by Lymphoprep density gradient centrifugation and stained directly without culture. So that batch effects would be minimized, each experiment stained and sorted samples in pairs, pairing one healthy donor with one patient. These data come from a study of beta chain features in type 1 diabetes (dated by TCRdb to the late 2010s). Broadly, across the study: Mean age, gender distribution, total cell number and subset yield did not differ between patients and healthy donors. A total of around 100 million sorted cells were examined across all samples, and RNA yield correlated strongly with the number of cells per subset. In the study, recently diagnosed type 1 diabetes patients and matched healthy donors were compared on the TCRB repertoires of their sorted circulating CD4+ T cell subsets. Naive and central memory subsets were obtained from all 30 or so donors, but regulatory and stem cell-like memory subsets were isolated from only 8 patients and roughly 8 healthy donors.

The full study reports these points: Sequencing cDNA rather than genomic DNA could over-represent highly expressing activated cells, although activation and CD3 levels did not differ between groups. Naive, central memory and regulatory TCRB repertoires appeared to be more alike among patients than among healthy donors. Type 1 diabetes patients showed a moderate but significant shortening of TCRB CDR3 length in all four CD4+ subsets. At VDJ recombination sites, patients with type 1 diabetes made fewer insertions and deleted more nucleotides, a pattern implying thymic rearrangement abnormalities. Because the HLA sub-analyses included only small numbers of individuals, any influence of HLA type on TCRB rearrangement was left unresolved. Shorter templates might be favored by PCR, yet because patient and control samples were amplified and corrected together, any such skew would affect both groups equally.

All of the isolated RNA was reverse transcribed with the High Capacity cDNA Reverse Transcription Kit, so expressed TCRB transcripts were sequenced. Deep immunoSEQ sequencing was applied to naive, central memory and regulatory T cell samples, giving an average of about 3.7 million total reads per sample. After sorted cells were lysed in RLT buffer, RNA was extracted with DNase-treated RNeasy Micro or Mini kits, with the choice depending on cell number. To prevent cross-contamination, every cell subset was processed on its own, while patient and healthy donor samples were processed together. TCRB sequences were amplified from cDNA with the immunoSEQ multiplex PCR, producing 87-bp fragments spanning the CDR3 region. Sequencing of the amplicons was performed on the Illumina HiSeq platform. Turning to the authors' computational methods: PCR bias was computationally corrected using synthetic template baselines, reads within Hamming distance 2 were collapsed, and singletons that could not be merged were discarded. By aligning reads against IMGT, V, D and J genes, CDR3 length, and insertions or deletions at six rearrangement sites were assigned. Within each subset, clonotype counts were normalized to sorted cell number, after which true diversity and Gini coefficients were computed with the tcR R package. Repertoire sharing was quantified using the overlap coefficient calculated on TCRB nucleotide sequences. Out-of-frame TCRB sequences from naive cells were analyzed to stand in for the pre-selection repertoire. Drawn from immuneACCESS, this table holds only the in-frame rearrangements with V and J called that TCRdb kept. Clones are partly lost; checked studies trace under half to an unresolved V gene and leave the rest unexplained. For V, J and clone size, that table is used; D and trimming come from the DNA. A total of around 360,000 clones appear in this sample, about 12% of them only once. About 0.01% of the sample is in the top ten clones.

Inclusive of the bounding cysteine and phenylalanine, the CDR3 is 13 residues long. Just the 39-base CDR3 DNA is kept, in frame starting at base 1. V is clipped by 1 base and J by 5 bases, and the sequence between their germline boundaries is 8 bases long. Via the germline V gene (reference sequence), CDR1 is LNHDA and CDR2 SQIVND. The TCR sequence derives from a woman under 30 with type 1 diabetes. The V gene is TRBV19 and the J gene is TRBJ1-2; the D gene is not confidently resolved. The sample comprised naive CD4+ T cells from blood. The sample's cell subset or site, from its label and the paper: true naive CD4+ T cells. At the DNA level, the sequence is TGTGCCAGTAGTATAGGGGCCCGTTATGGCTACACCTTC. Its translation is CASSIGARYGYTF.